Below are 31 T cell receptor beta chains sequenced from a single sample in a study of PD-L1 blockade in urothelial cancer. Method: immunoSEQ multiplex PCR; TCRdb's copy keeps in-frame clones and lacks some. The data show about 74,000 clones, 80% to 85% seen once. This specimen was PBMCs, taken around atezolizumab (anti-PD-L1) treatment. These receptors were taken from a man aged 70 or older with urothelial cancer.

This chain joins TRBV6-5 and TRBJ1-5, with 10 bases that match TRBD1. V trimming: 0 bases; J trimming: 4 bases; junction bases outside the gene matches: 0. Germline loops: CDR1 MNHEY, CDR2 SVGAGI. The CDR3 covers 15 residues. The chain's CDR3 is CASSYSGQGNQPQHF. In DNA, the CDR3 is TGTGCCAGCAGTTACTCGGGACAGGGGAATCAGCCCCAGCATTTT.

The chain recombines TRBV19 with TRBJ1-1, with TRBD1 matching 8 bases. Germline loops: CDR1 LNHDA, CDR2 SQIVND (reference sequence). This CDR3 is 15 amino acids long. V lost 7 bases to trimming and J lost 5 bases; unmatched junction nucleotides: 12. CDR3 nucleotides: TGTGCCAGTACCCCGGCCAGGGGGCTGAGGACTGAAGCTTTCTTT. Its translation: CASTPARGLRTEAFF. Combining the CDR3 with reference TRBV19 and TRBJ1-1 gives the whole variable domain DGGITQSPKYLFRKEGQNVTLSCEQNLNHDAMYWYRQDPGQGLRLIYYSQIVNDFQKGDIAEGYSVSREKKESFPLTVTSAQKNPTAFYLCASTPARGLRTEAFFGQGTRLTVV.

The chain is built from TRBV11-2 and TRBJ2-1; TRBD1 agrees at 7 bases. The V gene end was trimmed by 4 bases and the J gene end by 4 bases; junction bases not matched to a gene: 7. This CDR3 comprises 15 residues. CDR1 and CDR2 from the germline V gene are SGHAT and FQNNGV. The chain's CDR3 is CASSYQPGQYNEQFF. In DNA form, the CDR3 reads TGTGCCAGCAGCTACCAACCGGGACAGTACAATGAGCAGTTCTTC.

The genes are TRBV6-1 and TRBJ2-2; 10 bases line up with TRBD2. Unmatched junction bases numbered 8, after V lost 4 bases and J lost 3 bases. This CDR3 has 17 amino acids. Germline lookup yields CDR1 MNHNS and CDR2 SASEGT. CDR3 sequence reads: CASSALASGRYTGELFF. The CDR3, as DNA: TGTGCCAGCAGTGCCTTGGCTAGCGGGAGATACACCGGGGAGCTGTTTTTT.

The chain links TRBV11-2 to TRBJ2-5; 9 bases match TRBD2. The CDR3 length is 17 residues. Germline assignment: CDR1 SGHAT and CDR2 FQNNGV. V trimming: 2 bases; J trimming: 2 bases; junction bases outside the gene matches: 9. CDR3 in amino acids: CASSLTRMTSGQETQYF. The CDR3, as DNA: TGTGCCAGCAGCTTAACTCGAATGACTAGCGGTCAAGAGACCCAGTACTTC.

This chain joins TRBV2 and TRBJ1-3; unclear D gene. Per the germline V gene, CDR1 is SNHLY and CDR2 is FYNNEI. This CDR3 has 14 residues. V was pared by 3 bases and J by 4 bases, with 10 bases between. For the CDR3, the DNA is TGTGCCAGCAGTGACCAAATGGCCGGAAACACCATATATTTT. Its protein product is CASSDQMAGNTIYF.

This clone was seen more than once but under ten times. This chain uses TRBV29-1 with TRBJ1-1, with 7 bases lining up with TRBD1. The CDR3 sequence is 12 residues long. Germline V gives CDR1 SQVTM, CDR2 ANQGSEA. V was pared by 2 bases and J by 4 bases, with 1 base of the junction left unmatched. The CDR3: CSVEKGATEAFF. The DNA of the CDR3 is TGCAGCGTTGAAAAGGGGGCCACTGAAGCTTTCTTT.

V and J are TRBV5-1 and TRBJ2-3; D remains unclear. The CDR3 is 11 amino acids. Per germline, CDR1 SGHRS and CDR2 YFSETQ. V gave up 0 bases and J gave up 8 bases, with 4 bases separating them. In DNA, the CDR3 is TGCGCCAGCAGCTTGGCGGGTACGCAGTATTTT. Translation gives CASSLAGTQYF.

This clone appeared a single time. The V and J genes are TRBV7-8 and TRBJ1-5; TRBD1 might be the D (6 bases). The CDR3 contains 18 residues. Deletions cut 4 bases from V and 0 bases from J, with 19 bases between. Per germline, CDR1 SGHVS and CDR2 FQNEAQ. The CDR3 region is CASSSRGMGLSSNQPQHF. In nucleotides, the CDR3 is TGTGCCAGCAGCTCCAGGGGAATGGGCTTATCTAGCAATCAGCCCCAGCATTTT.

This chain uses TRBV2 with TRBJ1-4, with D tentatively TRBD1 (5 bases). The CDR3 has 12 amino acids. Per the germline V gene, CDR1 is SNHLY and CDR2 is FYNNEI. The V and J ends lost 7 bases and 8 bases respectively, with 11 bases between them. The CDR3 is CASKDNGEKLFF. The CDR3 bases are TGTGCCAGCAAGGACAATGGAGAAAAACTGTTTTTT. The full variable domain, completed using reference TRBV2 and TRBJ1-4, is EPEVTQTPSHQVTQMGQEVILRCVPISNHLYFYWYRQILGQKVEFLVSFYNNEISEKSEIFDDQFSVERPDGSNFTLKIRSTKLEDSAMYFCASKDNGEKLFFGSGTQLSVL.

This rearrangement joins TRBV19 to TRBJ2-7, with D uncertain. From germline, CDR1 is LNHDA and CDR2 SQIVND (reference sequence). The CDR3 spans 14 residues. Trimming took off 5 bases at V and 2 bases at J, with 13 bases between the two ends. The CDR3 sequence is CASSSSLYTYEQYF. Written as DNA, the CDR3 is TGTGCCAGTAGTTCTTCGTTATATACCTACGAGCAGTACTTC. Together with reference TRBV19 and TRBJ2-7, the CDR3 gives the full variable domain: DGGITQSPKYLFRKEGQNVTLSCEQNLNHDAMYWYRQDPGQGLRLIYYSQIVNDFQKGDIAEGYSVSREKKESFPLTVTSAQKNPTAFYLCASSSSLYTYEQYFGPGTRLTVT.

The CDR3 nucleotides are TGTGCCAGCAGCTTGGCCGCAGATACGCAGTATTTT. Amino acids: CASSLAADTQYF. The rearrangement links TRBV5-4 to TRBJ2-3; D is uncertain. This CDR3 region has 12 residues. Trimming stripped 0 bases from V and 4 bases from J, with 3 bases between. Per the germline V gene, CDR1 is SGHNT and CDR2 is YYREEE (reference sequence).

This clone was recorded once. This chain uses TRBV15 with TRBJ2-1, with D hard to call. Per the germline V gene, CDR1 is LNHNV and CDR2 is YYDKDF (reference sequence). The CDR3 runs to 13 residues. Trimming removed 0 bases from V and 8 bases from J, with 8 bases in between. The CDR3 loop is CATSRDNFHEQFF. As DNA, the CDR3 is TGTGCCACCAGCAGAGATAACTTCCATGAGCAGTTCTTC.

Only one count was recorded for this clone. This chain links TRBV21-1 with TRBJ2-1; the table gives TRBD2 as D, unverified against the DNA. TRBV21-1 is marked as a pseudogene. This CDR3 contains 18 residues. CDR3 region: CASSSLRTSGKYYNEQFF. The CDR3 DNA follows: TGTGCCAGCAGCTCACTTAGGACTAGCGGCAAGTACTACAATGAGCAGTTCTTC.

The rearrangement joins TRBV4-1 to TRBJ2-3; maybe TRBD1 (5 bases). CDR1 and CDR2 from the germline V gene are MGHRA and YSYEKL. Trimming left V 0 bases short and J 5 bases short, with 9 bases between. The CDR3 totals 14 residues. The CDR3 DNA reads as TGCGCCAGCAGCCAAGAGGGGCGGCGAGATACGCAGTATTTT. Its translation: CASSQEGRRDTQYF.

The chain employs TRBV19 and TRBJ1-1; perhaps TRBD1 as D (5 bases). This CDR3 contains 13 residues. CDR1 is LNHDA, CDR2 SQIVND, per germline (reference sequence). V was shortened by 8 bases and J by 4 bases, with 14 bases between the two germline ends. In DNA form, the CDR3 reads TGTGCCAGTTGTGCCACCAGGGTCACTGAAGCTTTCTTT. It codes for CASCATRVTEAFF.

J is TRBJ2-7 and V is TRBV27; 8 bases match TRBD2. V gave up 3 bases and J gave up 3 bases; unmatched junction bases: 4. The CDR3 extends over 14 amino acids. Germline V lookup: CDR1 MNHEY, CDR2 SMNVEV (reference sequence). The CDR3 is CASSLGLAGYEQYF. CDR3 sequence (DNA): TGTGCCAGCAGTTTGGGGCTAGCGGGCTACGAGCAGTACTTC.

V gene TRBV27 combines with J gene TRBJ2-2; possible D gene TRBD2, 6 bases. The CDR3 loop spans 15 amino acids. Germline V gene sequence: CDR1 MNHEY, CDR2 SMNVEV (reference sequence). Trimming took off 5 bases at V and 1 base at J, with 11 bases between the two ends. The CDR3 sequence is CASSLGLLNTGELFF. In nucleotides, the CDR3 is TGTGCCAGCAGTCTTGGACTACTGAACACCGGGGAGCTGTTTTTT.

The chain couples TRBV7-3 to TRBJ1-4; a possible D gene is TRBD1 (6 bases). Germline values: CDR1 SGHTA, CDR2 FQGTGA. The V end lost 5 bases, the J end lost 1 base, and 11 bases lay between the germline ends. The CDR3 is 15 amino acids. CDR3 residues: CASSPTGRTNEKLFF. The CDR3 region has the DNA TGTGCCAGCAGCCCGACAGGAAGAACTAATGAAAAACTGTTTTTT. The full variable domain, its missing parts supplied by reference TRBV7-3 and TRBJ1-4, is GAGVSQTPSNKVTEKGKYVELRCDPISGHTALYWYRQSLGQGPEFLIYFQGTGAADDSGLPNDRFFAVRPEGSVSTLKIQRTERGDSAVYLCASSPTGRTNEKLFFGSGTQLSVL.

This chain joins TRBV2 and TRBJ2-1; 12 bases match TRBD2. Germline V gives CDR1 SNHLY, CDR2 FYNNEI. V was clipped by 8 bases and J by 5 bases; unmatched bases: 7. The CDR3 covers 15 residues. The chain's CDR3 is CASRPRLAGDNEQFF. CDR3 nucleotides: TGTGCCAGCCGACCACGACTAGCGGGAGACAATGAGCAGTTCTTC.

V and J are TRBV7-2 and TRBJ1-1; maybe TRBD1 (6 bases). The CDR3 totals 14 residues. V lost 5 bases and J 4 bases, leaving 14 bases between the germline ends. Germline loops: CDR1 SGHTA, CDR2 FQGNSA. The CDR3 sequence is CASSPFGRGTEAFF. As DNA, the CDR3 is TGTGCCAGCAGCCCCTTTGGCAGGGGCACTGAAGCTTTCTTT.

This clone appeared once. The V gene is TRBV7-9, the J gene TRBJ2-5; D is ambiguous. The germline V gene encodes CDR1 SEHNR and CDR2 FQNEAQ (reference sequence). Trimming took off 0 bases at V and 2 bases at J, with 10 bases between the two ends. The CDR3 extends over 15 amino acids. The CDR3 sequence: CASSLAETLQETQYF. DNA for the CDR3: TGTGCCAGCAGCTTAGCGGAGACCTTACAAGAGACCCAGTACTTC.

CDR3 sequence: CASSQDQGGTGSSYEQYF. Written as DNA, the CDR3 is TGCGCCAGCAGCCAAGATCAGGGCGGGACAGGATCCTCCTACGAGCAGTACTTC. This chain connects TRBV4-1 to TRBJ2-7; 8 positions match TRBD1. Germline V lookup: CDR1 MGHRA, CDR2 YSYEKL. V gave up 0 bases and J gave up 0 bases; unmatched junction bases: 10. The CDR3 has 18 residues.

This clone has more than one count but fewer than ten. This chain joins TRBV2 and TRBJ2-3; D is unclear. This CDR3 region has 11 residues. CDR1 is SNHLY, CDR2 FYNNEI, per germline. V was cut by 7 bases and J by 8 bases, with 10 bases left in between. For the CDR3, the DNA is TGTGCCAGCACGTCCTTCAGTACGCAGTATTTT. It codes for CASTSFSTQYF.

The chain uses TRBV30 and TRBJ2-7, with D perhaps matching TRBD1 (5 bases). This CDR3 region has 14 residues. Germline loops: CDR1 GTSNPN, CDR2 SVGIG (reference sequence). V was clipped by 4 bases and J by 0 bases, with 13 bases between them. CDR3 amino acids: CAWMKGQGSYEQYF. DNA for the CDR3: TGTGCCTGGATGAAGGGGCAGGGCTCCTACGAGCAGTACTTC.

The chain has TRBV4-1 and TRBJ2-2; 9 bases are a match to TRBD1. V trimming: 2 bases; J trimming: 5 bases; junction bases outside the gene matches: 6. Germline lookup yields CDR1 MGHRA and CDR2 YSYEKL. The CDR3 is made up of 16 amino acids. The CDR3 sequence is CASSQSGQGKTGELFF. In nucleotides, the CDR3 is TGCGCCAGCAGCCAATCGGGACAGGGAAAGACCGGGGAGCTGTTTTTT.

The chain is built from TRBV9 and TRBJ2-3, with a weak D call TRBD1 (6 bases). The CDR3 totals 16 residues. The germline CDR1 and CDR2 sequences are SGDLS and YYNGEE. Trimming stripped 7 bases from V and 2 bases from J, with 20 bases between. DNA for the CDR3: TGTGCCAGCTCCCCCCAGGCAGGGACATTCACAGATACGCAGTATTTT. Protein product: CASSPQAGTFTDTQYF.

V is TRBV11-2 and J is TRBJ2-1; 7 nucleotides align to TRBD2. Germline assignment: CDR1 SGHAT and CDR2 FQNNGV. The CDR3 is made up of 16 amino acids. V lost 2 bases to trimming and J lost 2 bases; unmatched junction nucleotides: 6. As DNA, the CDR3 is TGTGCCAGCAGCTTAAATACGGGACTACCCTACAATGAGCAGTTCTTC. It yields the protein CASSLNTGLPYNEQFF.

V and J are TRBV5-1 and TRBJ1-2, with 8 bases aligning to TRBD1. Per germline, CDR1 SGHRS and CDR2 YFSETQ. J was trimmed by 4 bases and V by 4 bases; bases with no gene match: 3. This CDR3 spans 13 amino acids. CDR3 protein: CASSPDRVYGYTF. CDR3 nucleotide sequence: TGCGCCAGCAGCCCGGACAGGGTCTATGGCTACACCTTC.

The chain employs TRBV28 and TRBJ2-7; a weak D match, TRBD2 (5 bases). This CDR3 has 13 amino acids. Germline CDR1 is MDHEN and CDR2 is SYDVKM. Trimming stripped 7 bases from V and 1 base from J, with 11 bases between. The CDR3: CASIRWESYEQYF. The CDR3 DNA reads TGTGCCAGCATCAGATGGGAGTCCTACGAGCAGTACTTC.

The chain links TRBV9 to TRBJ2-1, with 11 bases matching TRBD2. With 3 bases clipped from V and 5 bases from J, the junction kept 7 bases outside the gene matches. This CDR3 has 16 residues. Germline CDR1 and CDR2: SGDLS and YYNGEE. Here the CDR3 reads CASSDRLAGWDNEQFF. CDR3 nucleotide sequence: TGTGCCAGCAGCGACCGACTAGCGGGATGGGACAATGAGCAGTTCTTC.